Listed below are T cell receptor beta chains from one sample, sequenced in a study of CXCR3-negative and CXCR3-positive naive CD8 T cells. Reprocessing the 5' RACE reads, TCRdb reports a single entry for every CDR3 protein and omits DNA. The ten most abundant clones cover approximately 1.1% of a sample with around 90,000 distinct CDR3 sequences. Sequencing used naive CXCR3- CD8+ T cells from blood. These receptor sequences come from a human donor in good health. Some clones in this sample may be carry-over from other donors' samples. CDR3s include the opening cysteine and the closing phenylalanine or tryptophan.

>TRBJ2-1|TRBV29-1
CSVEFPQGTYNEQFF
>TRBJ1-4|TRBV12-3/TRBV12-4
CASSSSGANEKLFF
>TRBJ1-3|TRBV5-5
CASSPIASGNTIYF
>TRBJ2-3|TRBV15
CATSTSGTSGYTDTQYF
>TRBJ2-6|TRBV30
CAWSERPGQFLSGANVLTF
>TRBJ2-2|TRBV28
CASSLQGYTGELFF
>TRBJ1-2|TRBV3-1
CASSQDYGAGDDYGYTF
>TRBJ2-5|TRBV3-1
CASRGAGRETQYF
>TRBJ2-5|TRBV7-6
CASSADREQETQYF
>TRBJ2-2|TRBV23-1
CASSQSRIRDNTGELFF
>TRBJ1-3|TRBV21-1
CAGSHPGPSKGNTIYF
>TRBJ1-1|TRBV5-1
CARGGVRSPPNTEAFF
>TRBJ2-7|TRBV15
CATSSDGTGGDEQYF
>TRBJ2-3|TRBV7-9
CASSFDRDPDTQHF
>TRBJ2-7|TRBV29-1
CSVETGGSDEQYF
>TRBJ1-2|TRBV3-1
CASSLGSSYGYTF
>TRBJ2-5|TRBV7-9
CASSSLTSLGETQYF
>TRBJ2-1|TRBV7-9
CASSTGTSGDNEQFF